Below are 32 T cell receptor beta chains sequenced from a single sample in a study of OX40 agonist ivuxolimab in advanced cancers. Clones were sequenced by immunoSEQ multiplex PCR, and TCRdb holds only the in-frame ones, with some missing. The sample has around 84,000 clones, over 85% seen once. The starting material was CD4+ or CD8+ T cells sorted from blood, obtained in a trial of the OX40 agonist ivuxolimab. All receptors derive from an adult with an advanced solid tumor such as melanoma, head and neck, liver or kidney cancer.

V is TRBV2 and J is TRBJ2-2; D is undetermined. This CDR3 region has 15 residues. Germline CDR1 and CDR2: SNHLY and FYNNEI. With 7 bases removed from V and 4 bases from J, the gap between germline ends came to 16 bases. CDR3 residues: CASKGPGGATGELFF. The CDR3 DNA reads as TGTGCCAGCAAGGGCCCGGGCGGCGCCACCGGGGAGCTGTTTTTT.

A single count supports this clone. V and J are TRBV5-1 and TRBJ2-7; 9 nucleotides line up with TRBD1. Looked up from germline, CDR1 is SGHRS and CDR2 is YFSETQ. V shed 1 base and J 5 bases; nucleotides not matched to a gene: 7. The CDR3 length is 15 residues. This CDR3 reads CASSLKGQGLNEQYF. The CDR3 bases are TGCGCCAGCAGCTTGAAGGGACAGGGACTCAACGAGCAGTACTTC. The full variable domain, its missing parts supplied by reference TRBV5-1 and TRBJ2-7, is KAGVTQTPRYLIKTRGQQVTLSCSPISGHRSVSWYQQTPGQGLQFLFEYFSETQRNKGNFPGRFSGRQFSNSRSEMNVSTLELGDSALYLCASSLKGQGLNEQYFGPGTRLTVT.

V is TRBV9 and J is TRBJ2-3; 10 positions agree with TRBD2. CDR3 size: 15 residues. Losses at the gene ends were 4 bases for V and 4 bases for J; bases not matched to a gene: 6. CDR1 SGDLS and CDR2 YYNGEE come from the germline V gene. CDR3 loop: CASSPSGRFADTQYF. For the CDR3, the DNA is TGTGCCAGCAGCCCTAGCGGGAGATTCGCAGATACGCAGTATTTT.

V is TRBV21-1 and J is TRBJ2-3. TRBV21-1 is marked as a pseudogene. The CDR3 extends over 16 amino acids. CDR3 amino acids: CASSKTHPAGTDTQYF. CDR3 sequence (DNA): TGTGCCAGCAGCAAAACCCACCCGGCTGGCACAGATACGCAGTATTTT.

The V gene is TRBV2, the J gene TRBJ2-3; TRBD1 agrees at 7 bases. The CDR3 sequence is 15 residues long. Germline CDR1 and CDR2: SNHLY and FYNNEI. The V gene end was trimmed by 6 bases and the J gene end by 0 bases; junction bases not matched to a gene: 6. DNA of the CDR3: TGTGCCAGCAGGGGGACAGTTACTAGCACAGATACGCAGTATTTT. Translation gives CASRGTVTSTDTQYF.

The chain joins TRBV5-4 to TRBJ2-7; 10 nucleotides align to TRBD1. Germline values: CDR1 SGHNT, CDR2 YYREEE (reference sequence). J lost 4 bases, V lost 5 bases, and 9 bases had no gene match. The CDR3 covers 15 residues. This chain's CDR3 is CASSKPGTGVYEQYF. DNA for the CDR3: TGTGCCAGCAGTAAACCCGGGACAGGGGTTTACGAGCAGTACTTC.

The chain uses TRBV19 and TRBJ2-3, with 11 nucleotides matching TRBD2. CDR3 length: 15 residues. Germline CDR1 reads LNHDA; CDR2 reads SQIVND (reference sequence). V lost 5 bases, J lost 1 base, and 2 bases stayed unmatched. As DNA, the CDR3 is TGTGCCAGTAGTCCACTAGCGGGAGGCACAGATACGCAGTATTTT. This translates into CASSPLAGGTDTQYF.

The CDR3 sequence is CASSSGGVDSYEQYF. The CDR3 region has the DNA TGCGCCAGCAGCTCGGGCGGTGTGGATTCCTACGAGCAGTACTTC. J is TRBJ2-7 and V is TRBV5-1; D is unclear. CDR1 and CDR2 (germline): SGHRS, YFSETQ. The CDR3 spans 15 residues. Deletions cut 3 bases from V and 1 base from J, with 14 bases between.

V and J are TRBV2 and TRBJ2-2; unclear D gene. The V and J ends lost 5 bases and 3 bases respectively, with 4 bases between them. Germline loops: CDR1 SNHLY, CDR2 FYNNEI. CDR3 length equals 12 residues. As DNA, the CDR3 is TGTGCCAGCAGTAGAGACACCGGGGAGCTGTTTTTT. This encodes CASSRDTGELFF.

The chain joins TRBV6-1 to TRBJ1-3; tentatively, D is TRBD1 (5 bases). With 4 bases removed from V and 4 bases from J, the gap between germline ends came to 14 bases. The CDR3 is 15 amino acids. CDR1 MNHNS and CDR2 SASEGT come from the germline V gene. The CDR3 nucleotides read TGTGCCAGCAGTGTCGGTAGGGGTAGCGGAAACACCATATATTTT. Translated, it gives CASSVGRGSGNTIYF.

The chain combines TRBV7-3 with TRBJ2-3, with D possibly matching TRBD2 (5 bases). Germline V gene lookup returns CDR1 SGHTA and CDR2 FQGTGA. The CDR3 totals 13 residues. V was clipped by 8 bases and J by 2 bases, with 11 bases between them. The CDR3, as DNA: TGTGCCAGCGCGGGTGTACACACAGATACGCAGTATTTT. It yields the protein CASAGVHTDTQYF.

This clone was recorded once. The J gene is TRBJ2-3, the V gene TRBV6-6, with TRBD1 as a possible D gene (5 bases). Germline values: CDR1 MNHNY, CDR2 SVGAGI (reference sequence). The CDR3 spans 12 residues. Deletions cut 6 bases from V and 6 bases from J, with 10 bases between. As DNA, the CDR3 is TGTGCCAGCAGCGACAGTACGGATACGCAGTATTTT. It yields the protein CASSDSTDTQYF.

This clone has just a few counts. The chain has TRBV4-1 and TRBJ2-1; TRBD2 matches at 7 bases. The germline CDR1 and CDR2 sequences are MGHRA and YSYEKL. V lost 1 base to trimming and J lost 4 bases; unmatched junction nucleotides: 13. The CDR3 length is 18 residues. CDR3 in amino acids: CASSQVGRIAEHYNEQFF. The CDR3 DNA sequence: TGCGCCAGCAGCCAAGTCGGGAGGATAGCGGAACATTACAATGAGCAGTTCTTC.

This chain joins TRBV5-1 and TRBJ1-3, with TRBD1 matching over 9 bases. This CDR3 comprises 14 residues. The junction had 3 bases not matched to a gene; V was cut back by 4 bases and J by 4 bases. In germline, CDR1 is SGHRS, CDR2 YFSETQ. The CDR3 DNA is TGCGCCAGCAGCGAGGGACAGGGAGGAAACACCATATATTTT. The encoded protein is CASSEGQGGNTIYF.

The chain joins TRBV2 to TRBJ1-6; no definite D call. The CDR3 sequence is 14 residues long. CDR1 is SNHLY and CDR2 is FYNNEI in the germline V gene. V shed 6 bases and J shed 0 bases, with 6 bases lying between them. CDR3 nucleotide sequence: TGTGCCAGCAGGGGCAGCTCCTATAATTCACCCCTCCACTTT. Protein product: CASRGSSYNSPLHF.

This chain uses TRBV29-1 with TRBJ2-7; 8 bases align to TRBD2. This CDR3 region has 14 residues. CDR1 is SQVTM and CDR2 is ANQGSEA in the germline V gene. V trimming: 6 bases; J trimming: 2 bases; junction bases outside the gene matches: 9. CDR3 sequence (DNA): TGCAGCGTGGGGATTAGCGGGGCCCCCTACGAGCAGTACTTC. Residues: CSVGISGAPYEQYF.

The genes are TRBV7-9 and TRBJ1-2; D gene ambiguous. Trimming removed 5 bases at V and 7 bases at J, with 17 bases between. Per germline, CDR1 SEHNR and CDR2 FQNEAQ (reference sequence). The CDR3 loop spans 14 amino acids. The CDR3 protein is CASSLEAGLSGYTF. The CDR3 nucleotides are TGTGCCAGCAGCCTCGAGGCTGGCCTGTCTGGCTACACCTTC.

The V call is TRBV5-1, the J call TRBJ1-1; D not resolved. V lost 5 bases to trimming and J lost 9 bases, with 14 bases between them. This CDR3 comprises 12 residues. CDR1 is SGHRS, CDR2 YFSETQ, per germline. Written as DNA, the CDR3 is TGCGCCAGCAGGTTACCGGGAGACCAAGCTTTCTTT. Its translation: CASRLPGDQAFF.

This chain uses TRBV19 with TRBJ2-5, with D perhaps TRBD1 (7 bases). V was pared by 7 bases and J by 2 bases, with 14 bases between. CDR3 length: 14 residues. From germline, CDR1 is LNHDA and CDR2 SQIVND (reference sequence). In DNA, the CDR3 is TGTGCCAGTAAGGAGACAGGGAGGCAAGAGACCCAGTACTTC. Protein product: CASKETGRQETQYF.

V gene TRBV7-3 combines with J gene TRBJ1-1, with D uncertain. CDR1 and CDR2 from the germline V gene are SGHTA and FQGTGA. This CDR3 region has 13 residues. The V end was cut by 3 bases, the J end by 4 bases, with 9 bases between. The DNA for the CDR3 is TGTGCCAGCAGCTTGACGGTGTTCACTGAAGCTTTCTTT. This gives the protein CASSLTVFTEAFF.

The CDR3 spells CASSFWDYTDTQYF. The CDR3 region has the DNA TGTGCCAGCAGCTTCTGGGACTACACAGATACGCAGTATTTT. The rearrangement uses TRBV7-3 and TRBJ2-3, with TRBD2 matching 7 bases. CDR1 is SGHTA and CDR2 is FQGTGA in the germline V gene. Losses at the gene ends were 3 bases for V and 2 bases for J; bases not matched to a gene: 2. CDR3 length: 14 amino acids.

In this sample, this clone turned up a few times. J is TRBJ2-2 and V is TRBV5-1; weak D call: TRBD2 (7 bases). V shed 4 bases and J shed 0 bases, with 22 bases lying between them. Germline CDR1 SGHRS, CDR2 YFSETQ. This CDR3 region has 19 residues. CDR3 protein: CASSLGGTSSRTNTGELFF. The CDR3, as DNA: TGCGCCAGCAGCCTGGGGGGGACATCGTCACGAACGAACACCGGGGAGCTGTTTTTT.

A note on this clone: In the same sample, other DNA sequences code for this CDR3. The chain combines TRBV7-2 with TRBJ1-1, with D perhaps TRBD1 (6 bases). From germline, CDR1 is SGHTA and CDR2 FQGNSA. The CDR3 has 14 residues. V was pared by 1 base and J by 5 bases, with 11 bases between. The chain's CDR3 is CASSLVTGRTEAFF. The DNA for the CDR3 is TGTGCCAGCAGCTTAGTAACAGGGAGGACTGAAGCTTTCTTT.

This clone appeared a single time. The rearrangement links TRBV14 to TRBJ2-3; D is unresolved. The V gene's germline CDR1 is SGHDN and CDR2 FVKESK. V lost 0 bases and J lost 8, with 12 bases in between. The CDR3 consists of 14 residues. The CDR3 region has the DNA TGTGCCAGCAGCCAAGACTCGGTACTAAGTACGCAGTATTTT. Amino acid sequence: CASSQDSVLSTQYF. Supplemented by reference TRBV14 and TRBJ2-3, the full variable domain reads EAGVTQFPSHSVIEKGQTVTLRCDPISGHDNLYWYRRVMGKEIKFLLHFVKESKQDESGMPNNRFLAERTGGTYSTLKVQPAELEDSGVYFCASSQDSVLSTQYFGPGTRLTVL.

The chain links TRBV19 to TRBJ1-2, with 7 nucleotides matching TRBD1. Trimming at V came to 8 bases and at J to 5 bases, leaving 11 bases not matched to a gene. The CDR3 is 14 residues long. Germline V gives CDR1 LNHDA, CDR2 SQIVND (reference sequence). The CDR3 DNA reads TGTGCCAGTCGAACAGGGGAAGGGTTTTATGGCTACACCTTC. Its protein product is CASRTGEGFYGYTF. The full variable domain, completed using reference TRBV19 and TRBJ1-2, is DGGITQSPKYLFRKEGQNVTLSCEQNLNHDAMYWYRQDPGQGLRLIYYSQIVNDFQKGDIAEGYSVSREKKESFPLTVTSAQKNPTAFYLCASRTGEGFYGYTFGSGTRLTVV.

This sequence joins TRBV9 and TRBJ2-3; weak D call: TRBD2 (6 bases). V was trimmed by 4 bases and J by 4 bases, leaving 22 bases between them. Germline CDR1 and CDR2: SGDLS and YYNGEE. The CDR3 spans 17 residues. CDR3 nucleotides: TGTGCCAGCAGCACCTTTTCGGGTAGCGGAACCCCAGATACGCAGTATTTT. Residues: CASSTFSGSGTPDTQYF.

The genes are TRBV27 and TRBJ1-2, with 11 bases fitting TRBD1. V lost 6 bases and J lost 4; bases outside the gene matches: 10. CDR1 and CDR2 from the germline V gene are MNHEY and SMNVEV (reference sequence). The CDR3 covers 16 residues. The CDR3 nucleotides read TGTGCCAGCAGGGGGCGGGGACAGGGGGTCGTCTATGGCTACACCTTC. Translation gives CASRGRGQGVVYGYTF.

The V and J genes are TRBV11-2 and TRBJ1-1; D uncertain. The V gene lost 4 bases and the J gene lost 1 base, with 13 bases spanning the gap. Germline V CDR1 and CDR2: SGHAT, FQNNGV. CDR3 length: 15 residues. CDR3 nucleotides: TGTGCCAGCAGCTCTCTAAGGAAGGGGAACACTGAAGCTTTCTTT. As protein: CASSSLRKGNTEAFF.

Only one count was recorded for this clone. The genes are TRBV7-2 and TRBJ2-3; 16 bases are shared with TRBD2. The V gene's germline CDR1 is SGHTA and CDR2 FQGNSA. Trimming cost V 5 bases and J 5 bases; bases outside gene matches: 4. This CDR3 comprises 16 residues. The CDR3 coding sequence is TGTGCCAGCAGCGCGGGACTAGCGGGGGGGCGAGATACGCAGTATTTT. It specifies CASSAGLAGGRDTQYF.

Written as DNA, the CDR3 is TGTGCCAGCAGGGACCTCGGACACAATGAGCAGTTCTTC. This gives the protein CASRDLGHNEQFF. The rearrangement joins TRBV6-5 to TRBJ2-1; unclear D gene. The germline V and J ends were trimmed by 6 bases and 5 bases, with 11 bases remaining between them. The CDR3 contains 13 residues. The V gene's germline CDR1 is MNHEY and CDR2 SVGAGI.

This rearrangement joins TRBV6-5 to TRBJ1-6; D might be TRBD1 (5 bases). Deletions cut 6 bases from V and 13 bases from J, with 19 bases between. Per germline, CDR1 MNHEY and CDR2 SVGAGI. This CDR3 contains 14 residues. In DNA, the CDR3 is TGTGCCAGCAGCTCCGGGACGCCGGGGTCCCCCCTCCACTTT. Amino acid sequence: CASSSGTPGSPLHF.

The J gene is TRBJ1-1, the V gene TRBV11-1; TRBD1 matches 7 bases. V was clipped by 5 bases and J by 9 bases; unmatched bases: 12. CDR3 length: 14 amino acids. Germline V gene data show CDR1 as SGHAT and CDR2 as FQDESV (reference sequence). The CDR3 coding sequence is TGTGCCAGCAGCGGCAGACGGGACAGCGGGAAAGCTTTCTTT. The encoded protein is CASSGRRDSGKAFF.